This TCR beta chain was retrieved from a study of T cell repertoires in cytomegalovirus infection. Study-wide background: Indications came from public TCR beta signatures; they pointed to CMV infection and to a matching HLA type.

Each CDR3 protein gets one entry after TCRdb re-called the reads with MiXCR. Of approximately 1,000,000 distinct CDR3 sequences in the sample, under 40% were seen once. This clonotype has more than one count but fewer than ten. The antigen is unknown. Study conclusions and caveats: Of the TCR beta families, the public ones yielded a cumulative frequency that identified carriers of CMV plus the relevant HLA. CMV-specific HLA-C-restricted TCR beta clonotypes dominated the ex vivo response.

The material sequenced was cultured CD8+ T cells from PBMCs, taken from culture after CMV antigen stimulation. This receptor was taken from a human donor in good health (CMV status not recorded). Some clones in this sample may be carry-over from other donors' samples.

The CDR3 loop is CASREVENEQFF. The CDR3 nucleotides are TGTGCCAGCAGGGAGGTGGAGAATGAGCAGTTCTTC. The gene calls are TRBV6-6 and TRBJ2-1; the D gene is possibly TRBD2 (5 bases). The CDR3 is 12 amino acids. Germline values: CDR1 MNHNY, CDR2 SVGAGI (reference sequence). V lost 6 bases, J lost 7 bases, and 10 bases lay in between.